The clone carrying this TCR beta chain was counted once. The data stem from a study of T cell changes during pregnancy in multiple sclerosis. Generated by immunoSEQ multiplex PCR, the TCRdb table keeps only in-frame clones and is missing some. The profile covers around 85,000 clones, with about 91% appearing a single time and 3% to 4.5% taken by the ten largest. The source was PBMCs, collected in the first trimester of pregnancy. This clonotype was sampled from a female donor in good health, serving as a control in a pregnancy study. Some clones in this sample may be carry-over from other donors' samples.

Here the CDR3 reads CASSLGFWGVLKGTGELFF. The CDR3 bases are TGTGCCAGCAGCTTAGGCTTCTGGGGCGTACTTAAAGGGACCGGGGAGCTGTTTTTT. The chain couples TRBV7-8 to TRBJ2-2; tentative D call: TRBD1 (5 bases). Germline V gives CDR1 SGHVS, CDR2 FQNEAQ. V lost 1 base to trimming and J lost 5 bases, with 23 bases between them. The CDR3 extends over 19 amino acids.